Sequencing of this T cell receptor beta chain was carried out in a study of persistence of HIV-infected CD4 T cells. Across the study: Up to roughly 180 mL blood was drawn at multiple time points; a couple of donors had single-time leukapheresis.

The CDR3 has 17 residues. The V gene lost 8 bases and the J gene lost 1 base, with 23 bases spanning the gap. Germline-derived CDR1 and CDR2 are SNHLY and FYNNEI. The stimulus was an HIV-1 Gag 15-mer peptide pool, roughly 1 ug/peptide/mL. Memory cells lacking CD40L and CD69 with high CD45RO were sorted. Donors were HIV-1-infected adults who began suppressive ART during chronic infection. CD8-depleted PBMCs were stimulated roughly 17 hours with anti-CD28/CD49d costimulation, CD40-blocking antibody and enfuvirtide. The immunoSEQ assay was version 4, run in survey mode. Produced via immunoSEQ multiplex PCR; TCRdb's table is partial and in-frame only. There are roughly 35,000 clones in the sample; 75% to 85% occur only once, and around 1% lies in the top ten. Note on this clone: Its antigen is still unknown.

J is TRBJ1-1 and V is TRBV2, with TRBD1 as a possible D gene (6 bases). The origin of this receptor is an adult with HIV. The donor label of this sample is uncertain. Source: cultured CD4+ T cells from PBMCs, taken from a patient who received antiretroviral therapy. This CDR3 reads CASGAWRLKQGNTEAFF. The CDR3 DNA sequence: TGTGCCAGCGGGGCATGGAGGTTGAAACAGGGGAACACTGAAGCTTTCTTT.